These 31 T cell receptor beta chains came from one sample sequenced in a study of cytomegalovirus exposure and HLA in healthy donors. The PCR made use of 60 Vbeta and 13 Jbeta primers. Profiling relied on immunoSEQ multiplex PCR, and the TCRdb table lists in-frame clones only, not all of them. The sample shows more than 80,000 clones, roughly 80% of them seen only once. The sequencing input was PBMCs. These receptors came from a man aged 35 to 55 in good health and CMV-seronegative.

On this clone: A junction end diverges from the germline sequence, so it may reflect a read error. V usage is TRBV4-1 and J usage is TRBJ2-2, with no clear D. This CDR3 is built from 16 residues. Germline values: CDR1 MGHRA, CDR2 YSYEKL. CDR3 nucleotides: TGCGCCAGCGGCCAAGTCCGAGAGCCTGGCACCGGGGAGCTGTTTTTT. Protein: CASGQVREPGTGELFF.

This chain connects TRBV15 to TRBJ1-2; D not certain. CDR3 length equals 18 residues. CDR1 LNHNV and CDR2 YYDKDF come from the germline V gene (reference sequence). Between the trimmed V and J ends, which lost 0 bases and 8 bases, there was a span of 25 bases. The CDR3 here is CATSRDRRGNIKLWGYTF. The CDR3 DNA follows: TGTGCCACCAGCAGAGATCGACGAGGAAATATAAAACTATGGGGCTACACCTTC. The whole variable domain, filled in from reference TRBV15 and TRBJ1-2, reads DAMVIQNPRYQVTQFGKPVTLSCSQTLNHNVMYWYQQKSSQAPKLLFHYYDKDFNNEADTPDNFQSRRPNTSFCFLDIRSPGLGDTAMYLCATSRDRRGNIKLWGYTFGSGTRLTVV.

The rearrangement links TRBV12-5 to TRBJ2-3; 13 bases align to TRBD2. The V gene's germline CDR1 is LGHNT and CDR2 FRNRAP. Trimming cost V 4 bases and J 6 bases; bases outside gene matches: 10. The CDR3 has 17 amino acids. The CDR3 bases are TGTGCTAGTGGTTCTCCCGGACTAGCGGGAGTCCCTGATACGCAGTATTTT. Amino acid sequence: CASGSPGLAGVPDTQYF. The variable domain in full, completed from reference TRBV12-5 and TRBJ2-3, reads DARVTQTPRHKVTEMGQEVTMRCQPILGHNTVFWYRQTMMQGLELLAYFRNRAPLDDSGMPKDRFSAEMPDATLATLKIQPSEPRDSAVYFCASGSPGLAGVPDTQYFGPGTRLTVL.

This clone came up a few times. The chain uses TRBV7-9 and TRBJ2-5; TRBD2 matches at 14 bases. Per the germline V gene, CDR1 is SEHNR and CDR2 is FQNEAQ (reference sequence). The CDR3 is made up of 17 amino acids. Germline trimming cut 5 bases from V and 0 bases from J; bases unmatched to any gene: 5. CDR3 residues: CASSQGLAGVHQETQYF. Written as DNA, the CDR3 is TGTGCCAGCAGCCAGGGACTAGCGGGGGTACACCAAGAGACCCAGTACTTC.

By share, this clone counts as medium-sized. The rearrangement joins TRBV2 to TRBJ1-4; the D gene is possibly TRBD1 (5 bases). V was cut by 5 bases and J by 8 bases, with 12 bases left in between. Germline V gene data show CDR1 as SNHLY and CDR2 as FYNNEI. The CDR3 totals 13 residues. Written as DNA, the CDR3 is TGTGCCAGCAGTCGGAGGGCAGGGGAAAAACTGTTTTTT. This codes for CASSRRAGEKLFF.

The chain employs TRBV6-5 and TRBJ2-1, with 10 bases fitting TRBD1. The germline V gene has CDR1 MNHEY and CDR2 SVGAGI. The junction had 6 bases not matched to a gene; V was cut back by 8 bases and J by 2 bases. This CDR3 contains 15 residues. The CDR3 protein is CASAPTGGPYNEQFF. For the CDR3, the DNA is TGTGCCAGCGCCCCGACAGGGGGCCCCTACAATGAGCAGTTCTTC.

The chain combines TRBV2 with TRBJ1-1; D possibly corresponds to TRBD1 (5 bases). CDR1 is SNHLY, CDR2 FYNNEI, per germline. This CDR3 has 12 residues. V was shortened by 7 bases and J by 7 bases, with 13 bases between the two germline ends. The CDR3: CASTPRGCEAFF. The CDR3 nucleotides read TGTGCCAGCACCCCTAGGGGATGTGAAGCTTTCTTT.

This clone has just one count. This chain connects TRBV7-9 to TRBJ1-1; D unresolved. Trimming shortened V by 1 base and J by 12 bases, and 12 bases separated the two germline ends. Looked up from germline, CDR1 is SEHNR and CDR2 is FQNEAQ (reference sequence). This CDR3 region has 12 residues. The CDR3 loop is CASSLEAGSSFF. The CDR3 coding sequence is TGTGCCAGCAGCTTAGAGGCGGGGTCCTCTTTCTTT.

A few counts support this clone. The chain is built from TRBV10-2 and TRBJ1-1, with 8 bases that match TRBD1. Germline V CDR1 and CDR2: WSHSY, SAAADI. The length of the CDR3 is 16 residues. The V gene end was trimmed by 8 bases and the J gene end by 6 bases; junction bases not matched to a gene: 17. CDR3 nucleotides: TGCGCCAGCGAGGGAAACGCCGGGACAGGAGGTCCTGAAGCTTTCTTT. Its protein is CASEGNAGTGGPEAFF.

The rearrangement links TRBV6-1 to TRBJ2-5; maybe TRBD2 (6 bases). Germline assignment: CDR1 MNHNS and CDR2 SASEGT. There are 12 residues in the CDR3. The V end lost 8 bases, the J end lost 5 bases, and 12 bases lay between the germline ends. The CDR3 sequence is CASRGSGETQYF. The CDR3 bases are TGTGCCAGCCGGGGGAGCGGCGAGACCCAGTACTTC.

J is TRBJ2-7 and V is TRBV7-8; 7 bases match TRBD2. Germline V gene lookup returns CDR1 SGHVS and CDR2 FQNEAQ. With 5 bases clipped from V and 0 bases from J, the junction kept 7 bases outside the gene matches. CDR3 length: 15 residues. Here the CDR3 reads CASSPREGNSYEQYF. The CDR3 DNA is TGTGCCAGCAGCCCAAGGGAGGGGAACTCCTACGAGCAGTACTTC.

V gene TRBV7-2 combines with J gene TRBJ2-1, with 10 bases fitting TRBD1. CDR3 length: 16 residues. V lost 3 bases, J lost 6 bases, and 8 bases stayed unmatched. From germline, CDR1 is SGHTA and CDR2 FQGNSA. The CDR3 loop is CASSFQPGQGINEQFF. The CDR3 coding sequence is TGTGCCAGCAGCTTTCAGCCGGGACAGGGGATCAATGAGCAGTTCTTC. The full variable domain, in which reference TRBV7-2 and TRBJ2-1 provide the parts outside the CDR3, is GAGVSQSPSNKVTEKGKDVELRCDPISGHTALYWYRQSLGQGLEFLIYFQGNSAPDKSGLPSDRFSAERTGGSVSTLTIQRTQQEDSAVYLCASSFQPGQGINEQFFGPGTRLTVL.

This clone was detected once. The chain carries TRBV29-1 and TRBJ2-3; D is unresolved. The CDR3 loop spans 13 amino acids. Germline loops: CDR1 SQVTM, CDR2 ANQGSEA. Trimming removed 4 bases from V and 1 base from J, with 9 bases in between. In nucleotides, the CDR3 is TGCAGCGTTGCGGTTACAGGCACAGATACGCAGTATTTT. Amino acids: CSVAVTGTDTQYF.

The chain employs TRBV11-3 and TRBJ2-5; TRBD2 matches 7 bases. Germline loops: CDR1 SGHNT, CDR2 YENEEA. The CDR3 consists of 11 residues. The DNA for the CDR3 is TGTGGGGGGGGTCTTCAAGAGACCCAGTACTTC. Translated: CGGGLQETQYF.

V is TRBV4-1 and J is TRBJ2-2; no firm D call. The germline V gene has CDR1 MGHRA and CDR2 YSYEKL. The CDR3 is 18 amino acids. The V and J ends lost 6 bases and 3 bases respectively, with 23 bases between them. The CDR3 bases are TGCGCCAGCAGTGAGTATCTGATAGGAGACGTCGACACCGGGGAGCTGTTTTTT. Translating gives CASSEYLIGDVDTGELFF.

This CDR3 reads CASSEAWGPSNYGYTF. The CDR3 region has the DNA TGTGCCAGCAGTGAAGCTTGGGGGCCTTCTAACTATGGCTACACCTTC. The V and J genes are TRBV6-1 and TRBJ1-2, with D possibly matching TRBD1 (6 bases). This CDR3 region has 16 residues. Between the trimmed V and J ends, which lost 0 bases and 0 bases, there was a span of 11 bases. Germline CDR1 and CDR2: MNHNS and SASEGT.

The chain combines TRBV19 with TRBJ1-4; 7 nucleotides align to TRBD1. The V gene's germline CDR1 is LNHDA and CDR2 SQIVND (reference sequence). The CDR3 spans 13 residues. The V segment lost 7 bases and the J segment 8 bases; nucleotides outside the gene matches: 7. The CDR3, as DNA: TGTGCCAGTACGGTGACAGGGCAAGAAAAACTGTTTTTT. Protein product: CASTVTGQEKLFF.

J is TRBJ1-4 and V is TRBV5-1; possibly TRBD1 for D (5 bases). CDR1 and CDR2 from the germline V gene are SGHRS and YFSETQ. Trimming took off 3 bases at V and 5 bases at J, with 11 bases between the two ends. The CDR3 sequence is 14 residues long. As DNA, the CDR3 is TGCGCCAGCAGCTCGGGACTGTCGAATGAAAAACTGTTTTTT. Translation: CASSSGLSNEKLFF. Full variable domain (rest looked up from reference TRBV5-1 and TRBJ1-4): KAGVTQTPRYLIKTRGQQVTLSCSPISGHRSVSWYQQTPGQGLQFLFEYFSETQRNKGNFPGRFSGRQFSNSRSEMNVSTLELGDSALYLCASSSGLSNEKLFFGSGTQLSVL.

This clone is a singleton in its sample. The rearrangement links TRBV6-1 to TRBJ1-4; D unresolved. Germline CDR1 is MNHNS and CDR2 is SASEGT. The V gene lost 2 bases and the J gene lost 1 base, with 8 bases spanning the gap. The CDR3 has 15 amino acids. CDR3 region: CASSEQEGTNEKLFF. Written as DNA, the CDR3 is TGTGCCAGCAGTGAACAGGAGGGAACTAATGAAAAACTGTTTTTT.

There are a few counts of this clone. This chain connects TRBV5-1 to TRBJ2-1, with 8 bases aligning to TRBD1. V lost 2 bases, J lost 2 bases, and 3 bases stayed unmatched. Germline CDR1 reads SGHRS; CDR2 reads YFSETQ. CDR3 size: 15 residues. In DNA, the CDR3 is TGCGCCAGCAGCTTAGGACAGGGAACCTACAATGAGCAGTTCTTC. This translates into CASSLGQGTYNEQFF.

The genes are TRBV9 and TRBJ2-3, with 10 nucleotides matching TRBD2. The CDR3 is 15 residues long. Unmatched junction bases numbered 8, after V lost 4 bases and J lost 6 bases. Germline V gene lookup returns CDR1 SGDLS and CDR2 YYNGEE. CDR3 nucleotides: TGTGCCAGCAGCCAGAGCGGGGGGGCGGTTGATACGCAGTATTTT. Protein sequence: CASSQSGGAVDTQYF. Using reference TRBV9 and TRBJ2-3 for the parts outside the CDR3, the full variable domain is DSGVTQTPKHLITATGQRVTLRCSPRSGDLSVYWYQQSLDQGLQFLIQYYNGEERAKGNILERFSAQQFPDLHSELNLSSLELGDSALYFCASSQSGGAVDTQYFGPGTRLTVL.

This clone was observed a handful of times. The CDR3 loop is CASRESQGLNTEAFF. CDR3 coding DNA: TGTGCCAGCAGAGAGTCACAGGGGTTGAACACTGAAGCTTTCTTT. The rearrangement links TRBV6-1 to TRBJ1-1; 7 positions match TRBD1. With V trimmed by 6 bases and J by 0 bases, 7 bases remained unmatched. There are 15 residues in the CDR3. Germline V CDR1 and CDR2: MNHNS, SASEGT.

As regards this clone: The sample contains more than one DNA sequence encoding this CDR3. The V and J genes are TRBV5-6 and TRBJ2-3, with TRBD2 identical over 8 bases. The CDR3 has 15 residues. V dropped 1 base and J dropped 3; count of bases not matched to a gene: 4. Germline CDR1 is SGHDT and CDR2 is YYEEEE. The CDR3 region is CASSLRTSGTDTQYF. In DNA, the CDR3 is TGTGCCAGCAGCTTGCGTACTAGCGGAACAGATACGCAGTATTTT.

V usage is TRBV19 and J usage is TRBJ1-2; 7 bases map to TRBD1. Unmatched junction bases numbered 4, after V lost 6 bases and J lost 0 bases. Germline CDR1 LNHDA, CDR2 SQIVND (reference sequence). The CDR3 extends over 14 amino acids. CDR3 coding DNA: TGTGCCAGTAGGGGGGACAGCTCTAACTATGGCTACACCTTC. Amino acid sequence: CASRGDSSNYGYTF.

About this clone: At one end the junction does not follow the germline gene, possibly because of a read error. The chain links TRBV28 to TRBJ2-7, with 10 bases that match TRBD1. The CDR3 consists of 14 residues. Germline V gene lookup returns CDR1 MDHEN and CDR2 SYDVKM. The CDR3 is CASTLTTGTGAADF. DNA for the CDR3: TGTGCCAGCACTCTAACCACCGGGACAGGGGCTGCGGACTTC.

As regards this clone: Since a much larger clone is just one base distant, this may be a read error. This sample includes further DNA sequences coding for the same CDR3. The chain has TRBV25-1 and TRBJ2-2, with 9 bases matching TRBD1. CDR3 length: 15 residues. Germline loops: CDR1 MGHDK, CDR2 SYGVNS. The CDR3 nucleotides are TGCGCCAGCAGTGAAGGGGACAGGGACACCGGGGAGCTGTTTTTT. Translated: CASSEGDRDTGELFF.

CDR3 nucleotide sequence: TGTGCCAGCAGCATCGCTAGCGGGGCAAGCACAGATACGCAGTATTTT. This translates into CASSIASGASTDTQYF. The gene calls are TRBV5-8 and TRBJ2-3, with 9 positions matching TRBD2. CDR3 length: 16 amino acids. V lost 4 bases to trimming and J lost 0 bases; unmatched junction nucleotides: 6. In germline, CDR1 is SGHTS, CDR2 YDEGEE. The full variable domain, its missing parts supplied by reference TRBV5-8 and TRBJ2-3, is EAGVTQSPTHLIKTRGQQATLRCSPISGHTSVYWYQQALGLGLQFLLWYDEGEERNRGNFPPRFSGRQFPNYSSELNVNALELEDSALYLCASSIASGASTDTQYFGPGTRLTVL.

This clone turned up a few times. The chain combines TRBV7-9 with TRBJ2-1; 10 positions match TRBD1. Looked up from germline, CDR1 is SEHNR and CDR2 is FQNEAQ (reference sequence). The ends lost 5 bases at V and 7 bases at J; junction bases unmatched: 14. The CDR3 is made up of 17 amino acids. The DNA of the CDR3 is TGTGCCAGCAGCACAACAGAACCGGGACAGGGGTGGAATGAGCAGTTCTTC. This gives the protein CASSTTEPGQGWNEQFF.

This clone was detected only once. The chain couples TRBV5-1 to TRBJ1-4; D remains unclear. The ends were cut back, 0 bases at V and 3 bases at J, with 6 bases in the middle. The CDR3 covers 14 residues. Looked up from germline, CDR1 is SGHRS and CDR2 is YFSETQ. CDR3 protein: CASSLEQPNEKLFF. In DNA form, the CDR3 reads TGCGCCAGCAGCTTGGAACAGCCTAATGAAAAACTGTTTTTT.

The rearrangement links TRBV7-2 to TRBJ1-1; no clear D gene. Deletions cut 0 bases from V and 1 base from J, with 9 bases between. The CDR3 loop spans 15 amino acids. From germline, CDR1 is SGHTA and CDR2 FQGNSA. Here the CDR3 DNA reads TGTGCCAGCAGCTTAGCCCGGAGAGGGAACACTGAAGCTTTCTTT. This sequence encodes CASSLARRGNTEAFF.

This rearrangement joins TRBV7-9 to TRBJ2-1; 7 positions agree with TRBD2. The V and J ends lost 3 bases and 5 bases, in that order; junction bases with no gene match: 10. CDR1 SEHNR and CDR2 FQNEAQ come from the germline V gene (reference sequence). The CDR3 runs to 16 residues. This chain's CDR3 is CASSFRTSSTDNEQFF. CDR3 nucleotide sequence: TGTGCCAGCAGCTTCCGGACTAGTAGTACGGACAATGAGCAGTTCTTC.